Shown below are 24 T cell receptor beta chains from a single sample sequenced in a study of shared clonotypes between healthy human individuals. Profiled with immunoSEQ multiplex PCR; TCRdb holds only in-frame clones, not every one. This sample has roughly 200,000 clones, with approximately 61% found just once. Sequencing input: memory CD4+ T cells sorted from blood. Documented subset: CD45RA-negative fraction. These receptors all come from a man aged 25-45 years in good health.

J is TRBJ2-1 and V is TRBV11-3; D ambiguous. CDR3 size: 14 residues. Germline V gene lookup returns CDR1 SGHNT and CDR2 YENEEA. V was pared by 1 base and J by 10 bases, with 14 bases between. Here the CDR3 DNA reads TGTGCCAGCAGCTTAGCCACAGCATGGCCAGAGCAGTTCTTC. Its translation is CASSLATAWPEQFF. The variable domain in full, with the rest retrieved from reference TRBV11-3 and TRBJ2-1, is EAGVVQSPRYKIIEKKQPVAFWCNPISGHNTLYWYLQNLGQGPELLIRYENEEAVDDSQLPKDRFSAERLKGVDSTLKIQPAELGDSAVYLCASSLATAWPEQFFGPGTRLTVL.

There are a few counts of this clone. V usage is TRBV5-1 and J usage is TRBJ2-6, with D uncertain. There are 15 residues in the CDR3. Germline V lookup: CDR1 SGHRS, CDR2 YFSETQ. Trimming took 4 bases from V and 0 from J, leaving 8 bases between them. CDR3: CASSPTDSGANVLTF. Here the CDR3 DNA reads TGCGCCAGCAGCCCGACGGACTCTGGGGCCAACGTCCTGACTTTC.

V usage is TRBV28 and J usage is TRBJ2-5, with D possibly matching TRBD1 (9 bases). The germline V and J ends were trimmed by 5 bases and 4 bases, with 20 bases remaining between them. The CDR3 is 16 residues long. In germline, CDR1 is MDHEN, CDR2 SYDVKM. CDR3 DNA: TGTGCCAGCAGTCAAATGGGGACAGGGACTAGAGAGACCCAGTACTTC. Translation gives CASSQMGTGTRETQYF.

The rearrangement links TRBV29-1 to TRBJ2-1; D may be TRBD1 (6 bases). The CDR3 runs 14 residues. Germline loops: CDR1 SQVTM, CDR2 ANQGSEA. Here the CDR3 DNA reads TGCGCAGGGGCGTTTACAGGGAGCCAGGGTGAGCAGTTCTTC. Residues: CAGAFTGSQGEQFF.

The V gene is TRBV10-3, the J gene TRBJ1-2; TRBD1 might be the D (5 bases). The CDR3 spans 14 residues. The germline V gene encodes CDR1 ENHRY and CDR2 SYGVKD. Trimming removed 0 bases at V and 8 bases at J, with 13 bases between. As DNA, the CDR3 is TGTGCCATCAGTGAGTCGCAGGGATCCCACGGCTACACCTTC. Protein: CAISESQGSHGYTF.

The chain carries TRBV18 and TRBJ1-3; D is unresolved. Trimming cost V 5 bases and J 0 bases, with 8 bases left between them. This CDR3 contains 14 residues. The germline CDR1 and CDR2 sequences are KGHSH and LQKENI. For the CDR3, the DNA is TGTGCCAGCTCAACTACGGACTCTGGAAACACCATATATTTT. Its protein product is CASSTTDSGNTIYF.

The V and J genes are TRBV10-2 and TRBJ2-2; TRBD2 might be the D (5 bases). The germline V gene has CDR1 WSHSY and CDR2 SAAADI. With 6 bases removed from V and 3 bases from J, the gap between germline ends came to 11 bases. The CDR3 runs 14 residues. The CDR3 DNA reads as TGCGCCAGCAGAGGAGGTTGGGACACCGGGGAGCTGTTTTTT. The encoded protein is CASRGGWDTGELFF.

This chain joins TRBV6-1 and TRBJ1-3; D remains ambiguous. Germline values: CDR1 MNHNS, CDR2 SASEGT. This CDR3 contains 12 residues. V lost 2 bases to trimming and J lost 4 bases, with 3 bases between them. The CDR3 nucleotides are TGTGCCAGCAGTGAAACAGGAAACACCATATATTTT. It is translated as CASSETGNTIYF.

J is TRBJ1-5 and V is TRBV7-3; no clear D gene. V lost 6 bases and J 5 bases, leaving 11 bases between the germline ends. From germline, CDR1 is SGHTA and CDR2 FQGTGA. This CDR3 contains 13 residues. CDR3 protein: CASSPRRDQPQHF. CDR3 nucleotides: TGTGCCAGCAGTCCCCGACGGGATCAGCCCCAGCATTTT.

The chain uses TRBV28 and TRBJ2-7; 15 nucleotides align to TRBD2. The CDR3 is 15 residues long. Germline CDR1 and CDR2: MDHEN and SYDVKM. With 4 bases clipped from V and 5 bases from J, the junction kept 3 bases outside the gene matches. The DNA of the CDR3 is TGTGCCAGCAGTTCCGGACTAGCGGGAGGGGACGAGCAGTACTTC. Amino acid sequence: CASSSGLAGGDEQYF. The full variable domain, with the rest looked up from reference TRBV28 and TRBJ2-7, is DVKVTQSSRYLVKRTGEKVFLECVQDMDHENMFWYRQDPGLGLRLIYFSYDVKMKEKGDIPEGYSVSREKKERFSLILESASTNQTSMYLCASSSGLAGGDEQYFGPGTRLTVT.

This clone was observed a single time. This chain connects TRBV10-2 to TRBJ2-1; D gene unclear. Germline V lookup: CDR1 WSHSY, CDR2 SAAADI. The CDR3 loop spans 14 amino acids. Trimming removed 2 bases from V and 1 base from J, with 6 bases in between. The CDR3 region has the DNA TGCGCCAGCAGTGAGGGTGGGTCCTACAATGAGCAGTTCTTC. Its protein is CASSEGGSYNEQFF.

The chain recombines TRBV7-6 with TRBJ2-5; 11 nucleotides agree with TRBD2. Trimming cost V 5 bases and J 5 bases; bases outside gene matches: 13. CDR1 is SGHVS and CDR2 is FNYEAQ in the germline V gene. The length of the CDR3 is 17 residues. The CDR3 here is CASSLTGLAAAGETQYF. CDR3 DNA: TGTGCCAGCAGCCTGACGGGACTAGCGGCCGCAGGGGAGACCCAGTACTTC.

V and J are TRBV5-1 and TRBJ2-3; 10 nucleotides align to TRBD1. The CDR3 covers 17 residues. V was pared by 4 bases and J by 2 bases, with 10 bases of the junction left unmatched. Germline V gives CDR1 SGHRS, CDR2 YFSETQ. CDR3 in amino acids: CASSGWGTGVSTDTQYF. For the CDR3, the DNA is TGCGCCAGCAGCGGTTGGGGGACAGGGGTATCCACAGATACGCAGTATTTT.

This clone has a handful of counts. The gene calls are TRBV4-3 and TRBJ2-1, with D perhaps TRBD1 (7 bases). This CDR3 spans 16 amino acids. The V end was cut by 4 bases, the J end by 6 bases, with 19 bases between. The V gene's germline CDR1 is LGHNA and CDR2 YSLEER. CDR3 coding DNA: TGCGCCAGCAGCCTAACTCCCACGCAGGGGGGCAATGAGCAGTTCTTC. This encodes CASSLTPTQGGNEQFF.

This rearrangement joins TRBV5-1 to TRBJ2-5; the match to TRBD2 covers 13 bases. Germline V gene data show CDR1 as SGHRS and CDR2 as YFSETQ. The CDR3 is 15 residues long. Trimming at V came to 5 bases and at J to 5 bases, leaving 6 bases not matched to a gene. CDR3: CASSFGLAGVETQYF. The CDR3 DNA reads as TGCGCCAGCAGTTTCGGACTAGCGGGAGTTGAGACCCAGTACTTC. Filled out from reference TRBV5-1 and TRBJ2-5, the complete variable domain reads KAGVTQTPRYLIKTRGQQVTLSCSPISGHRSVSWYQQTPGQGLQFLFEYFSETQRNKGNFPGRFSGRQFSNSRSEMNVSTLELGDSALYLCASSFGLAGVETQYFGPGTRLLVL.

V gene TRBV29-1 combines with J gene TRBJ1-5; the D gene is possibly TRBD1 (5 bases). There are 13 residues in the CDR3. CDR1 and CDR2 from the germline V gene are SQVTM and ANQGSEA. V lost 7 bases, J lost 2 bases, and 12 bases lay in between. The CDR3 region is CSGGGGGNQPQHF. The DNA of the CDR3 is TGCAGCGGTGGGGGTGGAGGCAATCAGCCCCAGCATTTT. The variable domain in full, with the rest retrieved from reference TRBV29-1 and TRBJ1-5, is SAVISQKPSRDICQRGTSLTIQCQVDSQVTMMFWYRQQPGQSLTLIATANQGSEATYESGFVIDKFPISRPNLTFSTLTVSNMSPEDSSIYLCSGGGGGNQPQHFGDGTRLSIL.

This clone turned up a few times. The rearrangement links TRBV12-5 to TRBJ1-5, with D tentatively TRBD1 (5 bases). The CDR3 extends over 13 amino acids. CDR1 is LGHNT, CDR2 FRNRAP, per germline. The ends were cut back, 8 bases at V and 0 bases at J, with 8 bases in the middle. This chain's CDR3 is CASRGDSNQPQHF. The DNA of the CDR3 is TGTGCTAGTCGAGGGGATAGCAATCAGCCCCAGCATTTT. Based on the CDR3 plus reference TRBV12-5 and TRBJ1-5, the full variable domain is DARVTQTPRHKVTEMGQEVTMRCQPILGHNTVFWYRQTMMQGLELLAYFRNRAPLDDSGMPKDRFSAEMPDATLATLKIQPSEPRDSAVYFCASRGDSNQPQHFGDGTRLSIL.

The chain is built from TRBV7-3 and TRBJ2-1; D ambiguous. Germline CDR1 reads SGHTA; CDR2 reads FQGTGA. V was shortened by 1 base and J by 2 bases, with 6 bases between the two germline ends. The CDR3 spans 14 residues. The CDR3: CASSLNPAYNEQFF. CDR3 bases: TGTGCCAGCAGCTTAAATCCCGCCTACAATGAGCAGTTCTTC.

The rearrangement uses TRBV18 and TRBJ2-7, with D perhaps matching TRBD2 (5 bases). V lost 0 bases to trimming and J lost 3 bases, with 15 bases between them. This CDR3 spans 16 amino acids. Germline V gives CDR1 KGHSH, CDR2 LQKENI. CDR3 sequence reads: CASSPPVRAGHYEQYF. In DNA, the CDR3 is TGTGCCAGCTCACCACCTGTGCGGGCGGGTCACTACGAGCAGTACTTC. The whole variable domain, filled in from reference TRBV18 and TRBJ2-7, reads NAGVMQNPRHLVRRRGQEARLRCSPMKGHSHVYWYRQLPEEGLKFMVYLQKENIIDESGMPKERFSAEFPKEGPSILRIQQVVRGDSAAYFCASSPPVRAGHYEQYFGPGTRLTVT.

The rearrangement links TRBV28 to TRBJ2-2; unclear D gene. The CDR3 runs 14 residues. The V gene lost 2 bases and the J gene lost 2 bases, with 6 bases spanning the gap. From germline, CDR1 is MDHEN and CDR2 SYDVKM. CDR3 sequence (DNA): TGTGCCAGCAGTTTAGGAGAAAACACCGGGGAGCTGTTTTTT. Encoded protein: CASSLGENTGELFF. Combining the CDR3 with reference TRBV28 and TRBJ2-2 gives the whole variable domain DVKVTQSSRYLVKRTGEKVFLECVQDMDHENMFWYRQDPGLGLRLIYFSYDVKMKEKGDIPEGYSVSREKKERFSLILESASTNQTSMYLCASSLGENTGELFFGEGSRLTVL.

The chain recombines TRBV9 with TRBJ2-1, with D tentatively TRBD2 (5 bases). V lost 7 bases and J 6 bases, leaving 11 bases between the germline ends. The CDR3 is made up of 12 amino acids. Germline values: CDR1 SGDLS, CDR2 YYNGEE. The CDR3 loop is CASQGLSNEQFF. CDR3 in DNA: TGTGCCAGCCAAGGACTGTCCAATGAGCAGTTCTTC.

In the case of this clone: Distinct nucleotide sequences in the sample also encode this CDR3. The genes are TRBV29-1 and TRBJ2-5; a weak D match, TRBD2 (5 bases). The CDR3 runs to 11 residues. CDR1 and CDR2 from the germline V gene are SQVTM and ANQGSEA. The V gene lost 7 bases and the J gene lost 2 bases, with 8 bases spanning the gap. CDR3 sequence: CSARTQETQYF. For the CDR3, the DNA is TGCAGCGCTAGGACTCAAGAGACCCAGTACTTC.

The CDR3 spells CASSRGLVKVYEQYF. CDR3 bases: TGTGCCAGCAGTCGAGGACTAGTAAAGGTTTACGAGCAGTACTTC. This chain links TRBV6-8 with TRBJ2-7, with 7 nucleotides matching TRBD2. The CDR3 has 15 amino acids. The V segment lost 5 bases and the J segment 4 bases; nucleotides outside the gene matches: 11. Per the germline V gene, CDR1 is MNHGY and CDR2 is SAAAGT.

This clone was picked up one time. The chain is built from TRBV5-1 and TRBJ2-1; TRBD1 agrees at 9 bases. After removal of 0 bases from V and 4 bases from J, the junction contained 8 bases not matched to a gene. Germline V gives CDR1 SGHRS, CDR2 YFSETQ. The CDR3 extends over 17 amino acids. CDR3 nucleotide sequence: TGCGCCAGCAGCTTGGAGGGACAGGGTCGTGGGTACAATGAGCAGTTCTTC. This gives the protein CASSLEGQGRGYNEQFF.